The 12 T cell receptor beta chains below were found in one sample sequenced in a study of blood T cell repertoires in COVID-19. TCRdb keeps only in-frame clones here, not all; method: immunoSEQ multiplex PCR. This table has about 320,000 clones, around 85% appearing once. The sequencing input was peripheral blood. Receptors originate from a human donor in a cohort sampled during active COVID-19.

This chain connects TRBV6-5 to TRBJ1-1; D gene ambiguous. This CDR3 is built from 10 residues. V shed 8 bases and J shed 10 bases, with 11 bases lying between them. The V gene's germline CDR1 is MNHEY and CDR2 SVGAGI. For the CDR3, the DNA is TGTGCCAGCTTTCGTCTTTCAGCTTTCTTT. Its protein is CASFRLSAFF.

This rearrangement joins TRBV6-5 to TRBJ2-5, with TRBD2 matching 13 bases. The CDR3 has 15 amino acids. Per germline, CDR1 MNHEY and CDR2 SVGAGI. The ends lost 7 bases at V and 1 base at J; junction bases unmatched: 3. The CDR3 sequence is CASIRLAGGQETQYF. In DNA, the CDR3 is TGTGCCAGCATCCGACTAGCGGGGGGCCAAGAGACCCAGTACTTC.

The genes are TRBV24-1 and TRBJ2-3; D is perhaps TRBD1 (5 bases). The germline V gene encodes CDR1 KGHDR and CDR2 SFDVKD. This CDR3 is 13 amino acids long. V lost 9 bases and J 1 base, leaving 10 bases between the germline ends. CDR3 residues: CATGASGTDTQYF. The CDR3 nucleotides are TGTGCCACCGGGGCGTCGGGCACAGATACGCAGTATTTT.

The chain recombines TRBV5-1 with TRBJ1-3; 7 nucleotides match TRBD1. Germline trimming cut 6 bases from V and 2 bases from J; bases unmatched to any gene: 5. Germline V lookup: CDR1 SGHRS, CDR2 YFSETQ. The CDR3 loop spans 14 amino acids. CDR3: CASNPGTAGNTIYF. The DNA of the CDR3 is TGCGCCAGCAACCCCGGGACAGCTGGAAACACCATATATTTT.

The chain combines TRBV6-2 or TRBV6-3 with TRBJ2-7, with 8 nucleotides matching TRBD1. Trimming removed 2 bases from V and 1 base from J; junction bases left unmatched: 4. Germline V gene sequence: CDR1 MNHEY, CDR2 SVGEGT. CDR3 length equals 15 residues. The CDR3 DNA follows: TGTGCCAGCAGTTACGTACAGGGGGAGTCCTACGAGCAGTACTTC. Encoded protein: CASSYVQGESYEQYF.

The CDR3 DNA reads TGTGCCAGCAGATTAGGACAGGGGCCGATTTATGGCTACACCTTC. It codes for CASRLGQGPIYGYTF. V and J are TRBV2 and TRBJ1-2; the match to TRBD1 covers 9 bases. The V and J ends lost 6 bases and 5 bases, in that order; junction bases with no gene match: 10. The CDR3 has 15 amino acids. The germline V gene encodes CDR1 SNHLY and CDR2 FYNNEI.

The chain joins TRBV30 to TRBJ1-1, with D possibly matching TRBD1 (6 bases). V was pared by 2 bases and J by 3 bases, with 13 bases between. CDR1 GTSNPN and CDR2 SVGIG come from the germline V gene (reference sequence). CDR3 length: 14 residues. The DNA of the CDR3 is TGTGCCTGGAGTACAGGGCCGCAACACACTGAAGCTTTCTTT. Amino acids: CAWSTGPQHTEAFF.

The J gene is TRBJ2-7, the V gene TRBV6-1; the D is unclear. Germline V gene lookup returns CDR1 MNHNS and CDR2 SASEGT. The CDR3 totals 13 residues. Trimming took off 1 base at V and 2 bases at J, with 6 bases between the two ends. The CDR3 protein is CASSEGETYEQYF. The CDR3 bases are TGTGCCAGCAGTGAAGGTGAGACCTACGAGCAGTACTTC.

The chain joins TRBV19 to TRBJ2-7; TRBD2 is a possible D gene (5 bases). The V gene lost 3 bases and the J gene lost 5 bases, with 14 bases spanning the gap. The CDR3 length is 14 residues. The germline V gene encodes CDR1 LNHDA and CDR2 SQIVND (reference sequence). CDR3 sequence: CASSIKSGSHEQYF. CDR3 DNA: TGTGCCAGTAGTATTAAGTCGGGAAGCCACGAGCAGTACTTC.

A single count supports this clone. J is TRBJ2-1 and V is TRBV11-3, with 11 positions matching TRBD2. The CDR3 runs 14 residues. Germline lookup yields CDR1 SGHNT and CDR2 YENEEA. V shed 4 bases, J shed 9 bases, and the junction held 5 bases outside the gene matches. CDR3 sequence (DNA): TGTGCCAGCAGCTCACTAGCGGGGGATGGTGAGCAGTTCTTC. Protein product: CASSSLAGDGEQFF.

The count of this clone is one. For the CDR3, the DNA is TGTGCCAGCTCAGCCACAGGGGATCAGCCCCAGCATTTT. Translation: CASSATGDQPQHF. J is TRBJ1-5 and V is TRBV18, with 7 bases matching TRBD1. From germline, CDR1 is KGHSH and CDR2 LQKENI. The junction had 3 bases not matched to a gene; V was cut back by 5 bases and J by 5 bases. The CDR3 has 13 amino acids.

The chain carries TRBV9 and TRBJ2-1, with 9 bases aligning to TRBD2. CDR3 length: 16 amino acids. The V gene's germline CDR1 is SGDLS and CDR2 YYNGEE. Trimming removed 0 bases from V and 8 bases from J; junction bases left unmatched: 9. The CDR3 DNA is TGTGCCAGCAGCGTAGGTCCCAGCGGGGGGCCGGATGAGCAGTTCTTC. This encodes CASSVGPSGGPDEQFF.